This entry describes one TCR beta chain. The data originate from a study of blood T cell repertoires in COVID-19. The overall study: Acute and convalescent COVID-19 samples came from the United States, Italy and Spain. PBMCs, B-cell-depleted T cells, or T cells were the source of the cDNA or gDNA that made up the material.

Per the authors' pipeline: Amplification with reference gene primers provided the estimates of nucleated cell counts. Profiled with immunoSEQ multiplex PCR; TCRdb holds only in-frame clones, not every one. V and J calls and clone size are those listed in that table; D and trimming were worked out from the DNA. The repertoire holds tens of thousands of clones, 86% seen once, with approximately 15% in the top ten. Germline loops: CDR1 KGHSH, CDR2 LQKENI. This CDR3 region has 13 residues. The ends lost 9 bases at V and 4 bases at J; junction bases unmatched: 4. This chain connects TRBV18 to TRBJ1-4, with TRBD1 identical over 8 bases. This receptor was identified in a man aged 80 or over in a cohort sampled during active COVID-19. Material: peripheral blood. CDR3 bases: TGTGCCAGTCAGGGGGCTCGTAATGAAAAACTGTTTTTT. It encodes CASQGARNEKLFF.